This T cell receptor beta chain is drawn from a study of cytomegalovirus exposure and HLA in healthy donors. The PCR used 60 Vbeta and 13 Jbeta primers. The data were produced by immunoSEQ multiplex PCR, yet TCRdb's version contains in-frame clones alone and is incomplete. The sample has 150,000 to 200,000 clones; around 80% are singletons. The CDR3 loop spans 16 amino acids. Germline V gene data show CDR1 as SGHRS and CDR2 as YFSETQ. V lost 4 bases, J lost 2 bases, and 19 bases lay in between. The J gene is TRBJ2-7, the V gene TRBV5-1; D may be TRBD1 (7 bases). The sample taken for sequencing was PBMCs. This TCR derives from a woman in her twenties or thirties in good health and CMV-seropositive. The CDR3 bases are TGCGCCAGCAGCCTGAGTGCAGGGGGAGGTCCCTACGAGCAGTACTTC. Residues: CASSLSAGGGPYEQYF.